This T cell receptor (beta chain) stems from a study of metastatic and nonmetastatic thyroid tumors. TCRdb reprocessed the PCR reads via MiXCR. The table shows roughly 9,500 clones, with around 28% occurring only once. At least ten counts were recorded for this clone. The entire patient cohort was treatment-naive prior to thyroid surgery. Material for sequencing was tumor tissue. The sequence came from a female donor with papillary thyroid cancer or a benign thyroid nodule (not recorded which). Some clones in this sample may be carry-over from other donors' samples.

CDR3 coding DNA: TGTGCCAGCAGCTTGAAGGGCCAGCGGTCCGGGGAGCTGTTTTTT. Its protein product is CASSLKGQRSGELFF. This chain uses TRBV7-2 with TRBJ2-2, with a possible D match to TRBD2 (5 bases). Germline V gene lookup returns CDR1 SGHTA and CDR2 FQGNSA. The CDR3 extends over 15 amino acids. Trimming cost V 3 bases and J 6 bases, with 14 bases left between them.